Described below is a single T cell receptor (beta chain) sequence and its context. Its specific antigen is unknown. There are no base qualities to consult, and no much larger clone falls within one base. This record comes from a study of early stage breast cancer tumors (TCRdb year 2017). A note on the overall study: Of the 16 invasive breast tumors, more than 9 were found to be estrogen receptor-positive, progesterone receptor-positive and HER2-negative. Across all samples, 2,500,000 or so templates representing about 1 million unique clonotypes were detected. Of the roughly 12 ER+/PR+/HER2- tumors, eight were classified as invasive ductal carcinomas and four as invasive lobular carcinomas. On average, each sample got about 10-fold read coverage.

What the study reported, not specific to this receptor: Analysis by tumor subtype was prevented by the small cohort size. Enriched TCRB sequences shared across patients were mostly commonly generated sequences, unlikely to play an important role in the tumor microenvironment. Tumors showed about 2.5-fold higher T cell density and higher clonality than adjacent normal breast tissue. Greater similarity was observed between blood and normal breast repertoires than between blood and tumor repertoires, and tumor was distinguished from normal in about 85% of the 16 patients when each tissue was compared with blood. Bulk genomic DNA sequencing of unsorted cells missed chain pairing and functional markers such as CD4, CD8 and FOXP3.

Each sample was amplified in two independent genomic DNA replicates, using 0.4 to 0.6 ug for blood and approximately 1.6 ug for tumor or normal breast. TCRB sequencing of genomic DNA was carried out with the ImmunoSeq Intro kit according to the manufacturer's instructions. The multiplex PCR ran for 30 to 35 cycles using proprietary primers and spike-in control sequences for absolute quantification. Single-end 150-bp reads were used to sequence an 87-bp fragment spanning the CDR3 and the flanking V and J genes. Seven samples, with two replicates for each sample, were multiplexed per lane of an Illumina MiSeq using version 3.0 chemistry. The study's processing was this. Raw data were processed by the vendor's proprietary pipeline, with both replicates merged into one result per sample. A clonotype was defined as productive rearrangements that share the same V-gene family, CDR3 amino acid sequence and J-gene segment. Clonality was computed as 1 minus the normalized Shannon entropy (Pielou evenness) of TCRB abundances. T cell density was estimated as total templates divided by the number of input cells, with the number of input cells inferred from the DNA input amount. Total repertoire diversity and clonality were estimated with Recon using default parameters. A clonotype counted as tumor-enriched if its abundance in tumor exceeded 0.1% and was at least 32-fold higher than its abundance in normal breast. Entries here come from immuneACCESS through TCRdb and include only in-frame sequences with V and J called. Some clones fail to appear in such tables; in the studies checked, an unresolved V gene covers under half of the shortfall, and the cause of the remainder is unknown. V, J and clone size are taken as reported in that table, and D and trimming were inferred from the DNA itself. For this sample the table gives about 9,500 clones, of which approximately 70% were detected only once. The ten largest clones take up roughly 7% of the sample.

About 18-55 mg of tumor tissue was diced and typically yielded more than 2.5 ug of DNA. The study profiled bulk TCR beta-chain repertoires in matched peripheral blood, tumor and adjacent normal breast tissue taken from fewer than 20 patients with early-stage breast cancer. Once resection was done, tumor tissue identified by eye was cut out and put into prechilled RNAlater. A TissueLyser II was used to homogenize diced tumor tissue (about 20-55 mg) in RLTplus buffer containing beta-mercaptoethanol and antifoaming agent. The Qiagen AllPrep DNA/RNA Mini kit was used for genomic DNA extraction. Deletion took 1 base off V and 8 bases off J, with a span of 15 bases between the germline ends. The CDR1 and CDR2 encoded by the germline V gene are SGHTA and FQGNSA. From its cysteine to its phenylalanine, the CDR3 spans 14 amino acids. The only DNA kept is the CDR3, 42 bases in frame from the first base.

The chain uses TRBV7-2 and TRBJ2-7, with no reliable assignment of the D segment. The material sequenced was breast tumor tissue. This sequence originates from a person aged 45 to 59 with breast cancer. CDR3 region: CASSLVTLGSQQYF. The sequenced DNA is TGTGCCAGCAGCTTAGTCACCCTGGGCTCCCAGCAGTACTTC.